This T cell receptor beta chain is drawn from a study of blood T cell repertoires in COVID-19. Study information: Sites in the United States, Italy and Spain provided acute and convalescent COVID-19 samples.

Participant age was roughly 18 to 90 years, and participants resided in about two dozen US areas. Cohort 3 recovery required two negative PCRs, clearance, or symptom resolution. This clone came up a few times. Source study methods: How many nucleated cells were present was estimated from reference gene primer amplification. This table comes from immunoSEQ multiplex PCR, and its TCRdb copy is limited to in-frame clones, with some not included. V and J calls and clone size follow that table, whereas D and trimming were derived from the DNA. The sample consists of 110,000 to 150,000 clones, 70% to 90% of them appearing once. The CDR3 consists of 13 residues. Per the germline V gene, CDR1 is KGHSH and CDR2 is LQKENI. With 3 bases removed from V and 2 bases from J, the gap between germline ends came to 6 bases.

Sequences were obtained from PBMCs or T cells enriched from blood (not recorded which). This TCR was recovered from a man aged 45-60 years who had recovered from COVID-19. The J gene is TRBJ2-3, the V gene TRBV18; D might be TRBD1 (5 bases). CDR3 sequence (DNA): TGTGCCAGCTCACCGGGGCTCACAGATACGCAGTATTTT. Amino acids: CASSPGLTDTQYF.